The clone carrying this T cell receptor (beta chain) was seen a single time. This sample is part of a study of blood T cell repertoires in COVID-19. In germline, CDR1 is MNHEY, CDR2 SVGAGI. V gave up 4 bases and J gave up 4 bases, with 11 bases separating them. This CDR3 spans 14 amino acids. Libraries were prepared by immunoSEQ multiplex PCR; TCRdb keeps only in-frame clonotypes and omits some of them. The top ten hold less than 7.5% of the sample, which has about 120,000 clones, approximately 80% seen once. The rearrangement joins TRBV6-5 to TRBJ1-3; tentative D call: TRBD1 (5 bases). Sequences were obtained from peripheral blood. The clonotype was recovered from a man between 65 and 85 years old with acute or convalescent COVID-19. The CDR3 nucleotides read TGTGCCAGCAGTTCCGCAGGGTCAGGAAACACCATATATTTT. Protein: CASSSAGSGNTIYF.